Included here is one T cell receptor beta chain sequence, with context. These data originate in a study of shared T cell receptors in the human thymus. The data were produced by immunoSEQ multiplex PCR, yet TCRdb's version contains in-frame clones alone and is incomplete. The data hold 720,000 or so clones, with 80% to 90% observed a single time. The CDR3 has 17 amino acids. CDR1 and CDR2 from the germline V gene are SGHAT and FQNNGV. Trimming at V came to 3 bases and at J to 3 bases, leaving 12 bases not matched to a gene. These same data were also listed under a study on human thymus T cells.

The sample taken for sequencing was thymocytes. The chain joins TRBV11-2 to TRBJ2-3; 7 bases agree with TRBD2. The TCR sequence derives from a girl under three years old with a congenital heart defect. The CDR3 reads CASSFSFNGGSTDTQYF. The CDR3 nucleotides are TGTGCCAGCAGCTTCTCCTTTAACGGGGGGTCTACAGATACGCAGTATTTT.